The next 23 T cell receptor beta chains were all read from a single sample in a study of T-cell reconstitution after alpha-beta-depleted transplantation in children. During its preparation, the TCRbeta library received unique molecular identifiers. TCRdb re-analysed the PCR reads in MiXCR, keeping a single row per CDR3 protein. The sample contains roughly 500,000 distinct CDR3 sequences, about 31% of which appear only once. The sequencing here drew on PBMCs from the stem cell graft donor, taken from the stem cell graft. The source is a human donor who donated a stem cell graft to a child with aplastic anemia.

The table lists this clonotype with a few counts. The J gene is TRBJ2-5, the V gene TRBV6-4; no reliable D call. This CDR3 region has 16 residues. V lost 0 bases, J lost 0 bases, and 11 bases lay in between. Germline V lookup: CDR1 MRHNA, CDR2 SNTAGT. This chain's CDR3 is CASSDSSPMYQETQYF. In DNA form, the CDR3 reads TGTGCCAGCAGTGACTCGAGCCCGATGTACCAAGAGACCCAGTACTTC.

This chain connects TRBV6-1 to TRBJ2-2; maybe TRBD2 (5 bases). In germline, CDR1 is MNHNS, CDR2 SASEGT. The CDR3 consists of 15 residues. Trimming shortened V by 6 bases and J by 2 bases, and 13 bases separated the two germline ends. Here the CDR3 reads CASSRGPANTGELFF. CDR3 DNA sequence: TGTGCCAGCAGCCGCGGGCCCGCTAACACCGGGGAGCTGTTTTTT.

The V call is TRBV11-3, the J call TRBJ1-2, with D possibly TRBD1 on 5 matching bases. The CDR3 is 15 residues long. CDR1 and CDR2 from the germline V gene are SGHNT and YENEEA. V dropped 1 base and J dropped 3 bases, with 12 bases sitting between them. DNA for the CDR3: TGTGCCAGCAGCTTAGTAGGGGTCGGCGACTATGGCTACACCTTC. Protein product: CASSLVGVGDYGYTF. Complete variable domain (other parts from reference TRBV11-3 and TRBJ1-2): EAGVVQSPRYKIIEKKQPVAFWCNPISGHNTLYWYLQNLGQGPELLIRYENEEAVDDSQLPKDRFSAERLKGVDSTLKIQPAELGDSAVYLCASSLVGVGDYGYTFGSGTRLTVV.

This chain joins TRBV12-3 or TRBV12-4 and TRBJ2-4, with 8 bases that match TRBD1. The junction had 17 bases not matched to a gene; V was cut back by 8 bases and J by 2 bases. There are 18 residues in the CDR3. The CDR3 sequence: CASGGQSGGVGTKNIQYF. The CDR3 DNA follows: TGTGCCAGCGGCGGCCAATCAGGGGGCGTCGGAACCAAAAACATTCAGTACTTC.

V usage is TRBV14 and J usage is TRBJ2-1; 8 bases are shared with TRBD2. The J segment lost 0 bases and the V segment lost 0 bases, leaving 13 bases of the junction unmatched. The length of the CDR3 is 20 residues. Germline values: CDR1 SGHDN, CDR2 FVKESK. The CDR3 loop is CASSQDPLAGTPSSYNEQFF. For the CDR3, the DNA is TGTGCCAGCAGCCAAGATCCGTTAGCGGGAACGCCAAGCTCCTACAATGAGCAGTTCTTC. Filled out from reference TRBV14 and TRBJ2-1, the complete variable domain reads EAGVTQFPSHSVIEKGQTVTLRCDPISGHDNLYWYRRVMGKEIKFLLHFVKESKQDESGMPNNRFLAERTGGTYSTLKVQPAELEDSGVYFCASSQDPLAGTPSSYNEQFFGPGTRLTVL.

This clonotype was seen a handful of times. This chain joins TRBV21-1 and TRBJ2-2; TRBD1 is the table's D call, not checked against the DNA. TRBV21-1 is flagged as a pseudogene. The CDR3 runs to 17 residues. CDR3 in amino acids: CASSKTPGTANTGELFF. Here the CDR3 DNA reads TGTGCCAGCAGCAAAACCCCCGGGACAGCGAACACCGGGGAGCTGTTTTTT.

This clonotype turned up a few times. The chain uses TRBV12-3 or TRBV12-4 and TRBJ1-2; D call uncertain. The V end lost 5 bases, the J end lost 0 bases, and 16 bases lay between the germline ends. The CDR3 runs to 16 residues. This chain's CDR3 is CASSVSRRGANYGYTF. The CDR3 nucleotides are TGTGCCAGCAGTGTAAGTCGACGCGGGGCTAACTATGGCTACACCTTC.

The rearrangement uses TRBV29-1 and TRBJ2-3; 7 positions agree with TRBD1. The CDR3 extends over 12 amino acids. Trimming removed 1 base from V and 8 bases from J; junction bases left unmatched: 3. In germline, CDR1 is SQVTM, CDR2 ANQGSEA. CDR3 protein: CSVEGTGGTQYF. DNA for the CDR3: TGCAGCGTTGAAGGGACAGGCGGTACGCAGTATTTT.

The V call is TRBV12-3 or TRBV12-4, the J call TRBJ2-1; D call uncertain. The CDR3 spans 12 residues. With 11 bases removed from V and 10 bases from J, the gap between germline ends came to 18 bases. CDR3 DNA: TGTGCCCCCCTTGGGGTTGCGACGGAGCAGTTCTTC. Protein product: CAPLGVATEQFF.

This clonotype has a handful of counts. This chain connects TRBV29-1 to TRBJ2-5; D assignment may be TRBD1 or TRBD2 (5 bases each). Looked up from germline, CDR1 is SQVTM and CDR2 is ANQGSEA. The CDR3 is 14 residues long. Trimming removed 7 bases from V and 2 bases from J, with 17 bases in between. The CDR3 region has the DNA TGCAGCGCGGGACCGCTCGCCAATCAAGAGACCCAGTACTTC. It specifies CSAGPLANQETQYF.

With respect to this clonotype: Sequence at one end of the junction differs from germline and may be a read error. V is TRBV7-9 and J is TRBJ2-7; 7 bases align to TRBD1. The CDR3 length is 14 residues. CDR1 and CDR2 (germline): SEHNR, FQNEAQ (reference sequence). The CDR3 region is CASTATGISYEQCF. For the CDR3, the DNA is TGTGCCAGCACCGCGACAGGGATCTCCTACGAGCAGTGCTTC.

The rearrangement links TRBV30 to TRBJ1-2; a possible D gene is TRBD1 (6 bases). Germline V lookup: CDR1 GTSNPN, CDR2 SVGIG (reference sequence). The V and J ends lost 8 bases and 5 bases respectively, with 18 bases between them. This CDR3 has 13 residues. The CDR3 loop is CAGQTGLLYGYTF. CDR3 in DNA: TGTGCCGGCCAGACAGGTTTGCTGTATGGCTACACCTTC.

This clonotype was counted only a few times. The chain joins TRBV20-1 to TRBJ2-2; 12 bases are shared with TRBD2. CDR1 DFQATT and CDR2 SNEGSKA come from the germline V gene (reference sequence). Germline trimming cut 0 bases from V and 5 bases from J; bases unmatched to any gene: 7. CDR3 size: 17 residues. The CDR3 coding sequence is TGCAGTGCTAGAGACGTACTAGCGGGAGGTCGGACCGGGGAGCTGTTTTTT. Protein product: CSARDVLAGGRTGELFF.

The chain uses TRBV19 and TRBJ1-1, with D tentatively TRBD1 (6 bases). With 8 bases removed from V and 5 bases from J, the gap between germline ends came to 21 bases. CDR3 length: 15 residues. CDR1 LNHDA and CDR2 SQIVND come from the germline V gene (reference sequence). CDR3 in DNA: TGTGCCAGTCGAAGGCAGGGGAGGAGTCTGACTGAAGCTTTCTTT. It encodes CASRRQGRSLTEAFF.

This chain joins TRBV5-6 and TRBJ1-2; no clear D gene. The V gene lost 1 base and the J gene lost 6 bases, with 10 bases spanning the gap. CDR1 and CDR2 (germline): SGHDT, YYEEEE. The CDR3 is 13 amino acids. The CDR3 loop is CASSLPTTDGYTF. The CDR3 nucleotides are TGTGCCAGCAGCTTGCCGACAACAGATGGCTACACCTTC.

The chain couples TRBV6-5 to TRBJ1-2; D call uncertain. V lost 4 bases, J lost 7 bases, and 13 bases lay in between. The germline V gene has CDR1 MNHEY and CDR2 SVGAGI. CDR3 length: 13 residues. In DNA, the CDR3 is TGTGCCAGCAGTTTCCCCGGTATGGCTGGCTACACCTTC. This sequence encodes CASSFPGMAGYTF.

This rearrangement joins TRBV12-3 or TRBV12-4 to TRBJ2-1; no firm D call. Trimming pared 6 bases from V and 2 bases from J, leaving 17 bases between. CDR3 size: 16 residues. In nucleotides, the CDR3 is TGTGCCAGCAGCCGACTTCCTGTTGGGACCTACAATGAGCAGTTCTTC. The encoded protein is CASSRLPVGTYNEQFF.

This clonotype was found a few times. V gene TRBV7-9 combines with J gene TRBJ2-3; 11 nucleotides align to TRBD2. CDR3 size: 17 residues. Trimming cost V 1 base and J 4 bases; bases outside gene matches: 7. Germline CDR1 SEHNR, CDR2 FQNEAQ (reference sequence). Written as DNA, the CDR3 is TGTGCCAGCAGCTTAGGACTAGCGGGACGAACAGCAGATACGCAGTATTTT. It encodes CASSLGLAGRTADTQYF.

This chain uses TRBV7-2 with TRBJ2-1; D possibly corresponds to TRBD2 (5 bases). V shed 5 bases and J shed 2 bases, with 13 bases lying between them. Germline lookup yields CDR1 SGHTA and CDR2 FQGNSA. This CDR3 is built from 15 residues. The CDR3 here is CASSTVIGAYNEQFF. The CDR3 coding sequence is TGTGCCAGCAGCACAGTCATCGGGGCCTACAATGAGCAGTTCTTC.

CDR3 region: CSALQGNYGYTF. The CDR3 DNA is TGCAGCGCCCTCCAGGGAAACTATGGCTACACCTTC. The chain joins TRBV29-1 to TRBJ1-2; weak D call: TRBD1 (5 bases). Germline V gives CDR1 SQVTM, CDR2 ANQGSEA. The germline V and J ends were trimmed by 7 bases and 2 bases, with 11 bases remaining between them. There are 12 residues in the CDR3.

The CDR3 DNA reads TGTGCTAGTGGTAACGACAGGGGTAGCACAGATACGCAGTATTTT. Protein product: CASGNDRGSTDTQYF. This chain connects TRBV12-5 to TRBJ2-3; 8 bases agree with TRBD1. This CDR3 contains 15 residues. Germline V gives CDR1 LGHNT, CDR2 FRNRAP. Trimming cost V 5 bases and J 0 bases; bases outside gene matches: 4.

The CDR3 here is CASSQDRTGELFF. The CDR3 DNA reads TGTGCCAGCAGCCAAGATAGGACCGGGGAGCTGTTTTTT. The V and J genes are TRBV4-2 and TRBJ2-2, with D unresolved. Per the germline V gene, CDR1 is LGHNA and CDR2 is YNFKEQ. The V end was cut by 0 bases, the J end by 5 bases, with 4 bases between. The CDR3 has 13 residues.

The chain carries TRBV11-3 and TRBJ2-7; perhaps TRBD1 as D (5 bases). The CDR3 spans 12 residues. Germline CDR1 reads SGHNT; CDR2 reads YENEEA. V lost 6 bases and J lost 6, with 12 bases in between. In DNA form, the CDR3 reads TGTGCCAGCAGTCAGCAGGGTAGCGAGCAGTACTTC. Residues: CASSQQGSEQYF. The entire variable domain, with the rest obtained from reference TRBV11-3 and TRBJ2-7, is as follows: EAGVVQSPRYKIIEKKQPVAFWCNPISGHNTLYWYLQNLGQGPELLIRYENEEAVDDSQLPKDRFSAERLKGVDSTLKIQPAELGDSAVYLCASSQQGSEQYFGPGTRLTVT.